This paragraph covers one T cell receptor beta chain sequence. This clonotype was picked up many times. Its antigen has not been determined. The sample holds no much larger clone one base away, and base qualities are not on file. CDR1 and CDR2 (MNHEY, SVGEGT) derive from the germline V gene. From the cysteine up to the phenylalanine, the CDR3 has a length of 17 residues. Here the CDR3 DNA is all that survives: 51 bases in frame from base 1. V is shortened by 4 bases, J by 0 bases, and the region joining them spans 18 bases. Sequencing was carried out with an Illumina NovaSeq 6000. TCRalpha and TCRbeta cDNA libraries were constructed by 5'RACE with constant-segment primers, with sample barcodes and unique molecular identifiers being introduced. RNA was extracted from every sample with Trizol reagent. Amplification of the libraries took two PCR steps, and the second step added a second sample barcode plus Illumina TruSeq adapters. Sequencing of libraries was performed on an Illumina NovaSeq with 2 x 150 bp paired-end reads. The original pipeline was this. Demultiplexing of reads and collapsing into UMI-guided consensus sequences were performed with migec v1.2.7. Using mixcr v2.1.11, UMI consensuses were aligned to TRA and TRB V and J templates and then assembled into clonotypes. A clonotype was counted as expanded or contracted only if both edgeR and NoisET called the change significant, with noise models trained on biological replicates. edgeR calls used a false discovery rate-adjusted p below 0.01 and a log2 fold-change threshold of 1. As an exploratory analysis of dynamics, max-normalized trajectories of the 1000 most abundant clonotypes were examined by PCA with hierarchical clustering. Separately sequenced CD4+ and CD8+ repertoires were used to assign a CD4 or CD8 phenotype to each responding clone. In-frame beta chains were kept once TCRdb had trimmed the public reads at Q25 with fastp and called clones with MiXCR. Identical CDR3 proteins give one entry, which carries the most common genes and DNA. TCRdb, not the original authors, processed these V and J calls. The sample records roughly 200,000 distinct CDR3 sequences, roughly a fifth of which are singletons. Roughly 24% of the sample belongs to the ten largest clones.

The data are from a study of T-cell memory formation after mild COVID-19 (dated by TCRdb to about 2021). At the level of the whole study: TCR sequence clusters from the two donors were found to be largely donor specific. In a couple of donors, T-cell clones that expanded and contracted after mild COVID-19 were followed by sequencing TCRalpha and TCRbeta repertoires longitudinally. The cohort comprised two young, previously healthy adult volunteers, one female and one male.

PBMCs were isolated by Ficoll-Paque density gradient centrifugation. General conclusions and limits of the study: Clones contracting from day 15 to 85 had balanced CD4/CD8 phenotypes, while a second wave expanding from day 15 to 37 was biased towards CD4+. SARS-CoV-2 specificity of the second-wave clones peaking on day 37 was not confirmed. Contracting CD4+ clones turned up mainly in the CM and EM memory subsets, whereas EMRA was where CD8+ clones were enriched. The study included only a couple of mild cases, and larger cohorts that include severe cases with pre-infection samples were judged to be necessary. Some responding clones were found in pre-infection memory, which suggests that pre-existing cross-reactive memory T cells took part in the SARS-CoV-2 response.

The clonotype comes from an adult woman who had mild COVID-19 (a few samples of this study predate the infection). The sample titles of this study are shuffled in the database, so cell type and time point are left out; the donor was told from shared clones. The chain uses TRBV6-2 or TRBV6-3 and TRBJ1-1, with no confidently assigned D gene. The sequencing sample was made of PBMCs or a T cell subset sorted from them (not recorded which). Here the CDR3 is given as CASSFPTPGPMNTEAFF. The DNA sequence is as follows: TGTGCCAGCAGTTTCCCTACACCGGGCCCCATGAACACTGAAGCTTTCTTT.